A selection of T cell receptor beta chains follows, all from one sample in a study of low-dose radiotherapy and immunotherapy resistance in tumors. TCRdb re-derived calls from the reads in MiXCR, one entry per CDR3 protein. The data show around 100,000 distinct CDR3 sequences, with 20% seen just once and 9.5% to 15% held by the top ten. This specimen consisted of PBMCs, obtained after low-dose radiotherapy plus immunotherapy. These receptors all stem from a female donor with ovarian cancer. Each CDR3 is given with its conserved first and last residue. Fields, in order: clone size, D gene, J gene, V gene, CDR3 protein, CDR3 DNA. The D gene is left open where the match is weak. Clone size is shown for a subset of rows, as once, few, many or a class of expanded clone.

abundance: many
d_gene: -
j_gene: TRBJ1-1
v_gene: TRBV29-1
CDR3aa: CSVPLGQGKTEAFF
CDR3nt: TGCAGCGTTCCCCTGGGGCAGGGAAAAACTGAAGCTTTCTTT

abundance: -
d_gene: -
j_gene: TRBJ2-1
v_gene: TRBV4-3
CDR3aa: CASSQEHSGPSLNEQFF
CDR3nt: TGCGCCAGCAGCCAAGAGCACTCCGGACCCAGCCTCAATGAGCAGTTCTTC

abundance: -
d_gene: -
j_gene: TRBJ1-2
v_gene: TRBV7-9
CDR3aa: CASRPPERGMTYGYTF
CDR3nt: TGTGCCAGCAGACCCCCTGAGAGGGGCATGACCTATGGCTACACCTTC

abundance: many
d_gene: -
j_gene: TRBJ1-2
v_gene: TRBV5-8
CDR3aa: CASSAWTEPEGGYTF
CDR3nt: TGTGCCAGCAGCGCCTGGACAGAACCAGAGGGTGGCTACACCTTC

abundance: -
d_gene: -
j_gene: TRBJ2-2
v_gene: TRBV7-9
CDR3aa: CASSRQVRDTGELFFF
CDR3nt: -

abundance: many
d_gene: TRBD1
j_gene: TRBJ1-2
v_gene: TRBV7-9
CDR3aa: CASSLGQYYGYTF
CDR3nt: TGTGCCAGCAGCTTGGGACAGTACTATGGCTACACCTTC

abundance: few
d_gene: TRBD1
j_gene: TRBJ2-5
v_gene: TRBV5-1
CDR3aa: CASSEDLTGVTQYF
CDR3nt: TGCGCCAGCAGCGAGGATCTGACAGGGGTGACCCAGTACTTC

abundance: medium-sized
d_gene: -
j_gene: TRBJ2-2
v_gene: TRBV6-2/TRBV6-3
CDR3aa: CASSYGGTGELFF
CDR3nt: TGTGCCAGCAGTTACGGGGGCACCGGGGAGCTGTTTTTT

abundance: many
d_gene: TRBD1
j_gene: TRBJ1-2
v_gene: TRBV29-1
CDR3aa: CSVTGTGRIYGYTF
CDR3nt: TGCAGCGTGACCGGGACAGGGAGAATCTATGGCTACACCTTC

abundance: many
d_gene: TRBD1
j_gene: TRBJ1-2
v_gene: TRBV10-3
CDR3aa: CAISDRQGGGYTF
CDR3nt: TGTGCCATCAGTGACCGACAGGGAGGCGGCTACACCTTC

abundance: many
d_gene: -
j_gene: TRBJ2-7
v_gene: TRBV27
CDR3aa: CASSLSRANEQYF
CDR3nt: TGTGCCAGCAGTCTAAGTAGGGCCAACGAGCAGTACTTC